Sequencing of this T cell receptor (beta chain) was carried out in a study of post-analysis software for immune sequencing data. Across the study: Secondary progressive, relapsing-remitting and progressive-relapsing multiple sclerosis were among the included disease courses.

TCR beta cDNA libraries had unique molecular identifiers. TCRdb processed the PCR reads anew with MiXCR; each CDR3 protein has one entry. The sample holds some 800,000 distinct CDR3 sequences; about 45% are singletons and the top ten take 4.9%. The TCR comes from a girl aged 5-17 years with multiple sclerosis. The sequenced material came from blood.

The CDR3 here is CSVGRDPALDGYTF. The CDR3 region has the DNA TGCAGCGTCGGCAGGGATCCGGCTTTGGATGGCTACACCTTC. The chain has TRBV29-1 and TRBJ1-2, with D perhaps TRBD1 (5 bases). This CDR3 is built from 14 residues. Germline loops: CDR1 SQVTM, CDR2 ANQGSEA. V lost 6 bases and J 6 bases, leaving 20 bases between the germline ends.